Here is one T cell receptor beta chain with its context. CDR1 and CDR2 (germline): SGDLS, YYNGEE. The CDR3 length is 16 residues. The V segment lost 3 bases and the J segment 9 bases; nucleotides outside the gene matches: 8. In the original workflow: ImmunoSEQ sequences covered only the junction and lacked quality scores; filtering therefore differed. TCRdb keeps only in-frame clones here, not all; method: immunoSEQ multiplex PCR. The V and J calls and clone size come from that table; D and trimming were worked out from the DNA. Seen here are approximately 350,000 clones, around 72% observed once, and the top ten hold under 13%. This specimen belongs to a study of shared clonotypes between healthy human individuals.

The chain joins TRBV9 to TRBJ2-1; TRBD2 agrees at 14 bases. The sample consisted of memory CD4+ T cells sorted from blood. The subset denotes: CD45RA-negative fraction. The TCR was taken from a man under 40 in good health. The CDR3 loop is CASSAIGTSGSSEQFF. For the CDR3, the DNA is TGTGCCAGCAGCGCCATTGGGACTAGCGGGAGTTCTGAGCAGTTCTTC.